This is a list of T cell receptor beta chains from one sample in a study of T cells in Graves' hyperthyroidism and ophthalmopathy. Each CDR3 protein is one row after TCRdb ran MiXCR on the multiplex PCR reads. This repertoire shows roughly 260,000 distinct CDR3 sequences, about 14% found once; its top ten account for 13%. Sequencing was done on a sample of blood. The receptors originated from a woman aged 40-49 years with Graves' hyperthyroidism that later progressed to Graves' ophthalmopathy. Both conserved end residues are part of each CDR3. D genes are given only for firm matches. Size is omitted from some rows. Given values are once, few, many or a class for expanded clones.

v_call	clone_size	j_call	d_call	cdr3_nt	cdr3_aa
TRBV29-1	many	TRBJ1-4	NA	TGCAGCGTTGCCTATGCAACTAATGAAAAACTGTTTTTT	CSVAYATNEKLFF
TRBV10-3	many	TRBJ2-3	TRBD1	TGTGCCATCTGTGGACAGGGCCCCACAGATACGCAGTATTTT	CAICGQGPTDTQYF
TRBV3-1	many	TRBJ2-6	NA	TGTGCCAGCAGCCCGACACCGGGGTACGGAGTCTCTGGGGCCAACGTCCTGACTTTC	CASSPTPGYGVSGANVLTF
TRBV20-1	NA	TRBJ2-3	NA	TGCAGTGCTCGAGCGGTGTTCACAGATACGCAGTATTTT	CSARAVFTDTQYF
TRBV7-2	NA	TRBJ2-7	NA	TGTGCCAGCAGCCTGAGCTCGGCCCTAGCGACCTACGAGCAGTACTTC	CASSLSSALATYEQYF
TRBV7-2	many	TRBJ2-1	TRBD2	TGTGCCAGCAGCGGGGGACTAGCGCCCTACAATGAGCAGTTCTTC	CASSGGLAPYNEQFF
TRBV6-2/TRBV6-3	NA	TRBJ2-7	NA	TGTGCCAGCATGTTAATGGGCGGCGGCACCTACGAGCAGTACTTC	CASMLMGGGTYEQYF
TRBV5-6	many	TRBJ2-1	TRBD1	TGTGCCAGCAGCTTGGGACAGGGGTCCAATGAGCAGTTCTTC	CASSLGQGSNEQFF
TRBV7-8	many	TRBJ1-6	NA	TGTGCCAGCAGCCCAGGGGAGACCTATAATTCACCCCTCCACTTT	CASSPGETYNSPLHF
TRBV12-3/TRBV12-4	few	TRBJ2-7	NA	TGTGCCAGCAGTTTCGGGCAGTTCAACGAGCAGTACTTC	CASSFGQFNEQYF
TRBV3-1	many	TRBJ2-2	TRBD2	TGTGCCAGCAGTCGAGACGAATTTCCGGGACTAGGTTACGACACCGGGGAGCTGTTTTTT	CASSRDEFPGLGYDTGELFF
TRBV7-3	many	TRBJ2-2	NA	TGTGCCAGCAGCTTACTGAACACCGGGGAGCTGTTTTTT	CASSLLNTGELFF
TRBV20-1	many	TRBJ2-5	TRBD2	TGCAGTGTAAGAACGGGAGGGCCGGAGACCCAGTACTTC	CSVRTGGPETQYF
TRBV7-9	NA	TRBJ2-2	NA	TGTGCCAGCGGGGAGAACGGGGAGCTGTTTTTT	CASGENGELFF
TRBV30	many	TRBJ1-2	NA	TGTGCCTGGAGTAGGGCAGGGGATGGTGGCTACACCTTC	CAWSRAGDGGYTF
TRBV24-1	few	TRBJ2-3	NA	TGTGCCACCCAATACGTAGATACGCAGTATTTT	CATQYVDTQYF
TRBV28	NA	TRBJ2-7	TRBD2	TGTGCCAGCCCGCCGGGGACAGGGGGACTAGCGGGAGGCTACGAGCAGTACTTC	CASPPGTGGLAGGYEQYF
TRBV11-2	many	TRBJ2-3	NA	TGTGCCAGCAGCTCTGGCCAGGGGCGGGAGAACGCAGATACGCAGTATTTT	CASSSGQGRENADTQYF
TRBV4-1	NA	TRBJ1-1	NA	TGCGCCAGCAGCCAAGATTCAGGGGTTTCCACTGAAGCTTTCTTT	CASSQDSGVSTEAFF
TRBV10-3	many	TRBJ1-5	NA	TGTGCCATCAGTGAGGGCAGTCTAGACAATCAGCCCCAGCATTTT	CAISEGSLDNQPQHF
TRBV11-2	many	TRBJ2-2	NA	TGTGCCAGCAGCGGCGGGGCCTTAGCCGGTCCGGATTTATGGGGGGAGCTGTTTTTT	CASSGGALAGPDLWGELFF
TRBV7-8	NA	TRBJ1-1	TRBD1	TGTGCCAGCAGCTTAGGGGAATGGGACAGGGTAAACACTGAAGCTTTCTTT	CASSLGEWDRVNTEAFF
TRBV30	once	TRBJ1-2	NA	TGTGCCTGGAGAGACCTAGGCGGCTACACCTTC	CAWRDLGGYTF
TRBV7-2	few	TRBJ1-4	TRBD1	TGTGCCAGCAGCCTCTGGACAGGGTTAGGGGAAAAACTGTTTTTT	CASSLWTGLGEKLFF
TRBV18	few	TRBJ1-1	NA	TGTGCCAGCAAAGGGACACAGGACACTGAAGCTCTCTTT	CASKGTQDTEALF
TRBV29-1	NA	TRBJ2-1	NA	TGCAGCGCTGCCAGCGCGACCGAGTCCTACAATGAGCAGTTCTTC	CSAASATESYNEQFF
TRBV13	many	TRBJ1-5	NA	TGTGCCAGCAGCTTAGGACTTCGGGGGCCCCAGCATTTT	CASSLGLRGPQHF
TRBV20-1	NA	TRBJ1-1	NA	TGCAGTGCCTATGACAGGAAAAACATCAACACTGAAGCTTTCTTT	CSAYDRKNINTEAFF
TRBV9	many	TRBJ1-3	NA	TGTGCCAGCAGCGTCGACAGTTGGGATGGAAACACCATATATTTT	CASSVDSWDGNTIYF
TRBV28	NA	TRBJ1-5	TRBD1	TGTGCCAGCAGCGGACAGGGGGCGCCTCAGCCCCAGCATTTT	CASSGQGAPQPQHF